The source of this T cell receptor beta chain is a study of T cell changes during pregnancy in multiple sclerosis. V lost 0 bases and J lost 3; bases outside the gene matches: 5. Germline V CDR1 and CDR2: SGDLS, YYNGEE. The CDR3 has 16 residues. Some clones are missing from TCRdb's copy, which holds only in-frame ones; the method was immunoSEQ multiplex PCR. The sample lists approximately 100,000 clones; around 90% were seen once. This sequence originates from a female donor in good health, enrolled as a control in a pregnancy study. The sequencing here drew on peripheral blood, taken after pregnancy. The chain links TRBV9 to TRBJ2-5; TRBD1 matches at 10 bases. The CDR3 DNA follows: TGTGCCAGCAGCGTAGGAATTGGGACAGGGGAAGAGACCCAGTACTTC. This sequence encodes CASSVGIGTGEETQYF.